One and the same sample provided the 23 T cell receptor beta chains below, sequenced in a study of vaccination and CD4 T cells after COVID-19. Antigens of these TCRs are unknown. The treatment denotes: approximately nine-day PBMC culture with coronavirus spike peptide pools or control peptides (ViraFEST assay). Once obtained from cultured CD4+ T cells, the DNA was sequenced using the Oncomine TCR Beta short-read assay. TCRdb used MiXCR to reprocess the PCR reads, holding one entry per CDR3 protein. Here the sample spans about 25,000 distinct CDR3 sequences, 45% to 50% being singletons. Sequencing was carried out using CD4+ T cells from blood, cultured in vitro. These receptors were obtained from a human donor who had recovered from COVID-19.

A few counts support this clonotype. This chain connects TRBV10-3 to TRBJ1-5; TRBD1 is a possible D gene (5 bases). Trimming removed 4 bases at V and 3 bases at J, with 16 bases between. CDR1 is ENHRY and CDR2 is SYGVKD in the germline V gene. The CDR3 is made up of 16 amino acids. The CDR3 region has the DNA TGTGCCATCAGTGGTGAGGGGCCGCCCGACAATCAGCCCCAGCATTTT. It codes for CAISGEGPPDNQPQHF.

The chain links TRBV2 to TRBJ1-6, with D possibly being TRBD1 (5 bases). This CDR3 has 13 residues. Germline CDR1 reads SNHLY; CDR2 reads FYNNEI. Deletions cut 8 bases from V and 15 bases from J, with 20 bases between. CDR3 sequence (DNA): TGTGCCAGCTCCGCGGCGCCCAGGGTTGTCCTCCACTTT. As protein: CASSAAPRVVLHF.

The rearrangement links TRBV7-8 to TRBJ1-4; TRBD1 is a possible D gene (6 bases). Per germline, CDR1 SGHVS and CDR2 FQNEAQ. The length of the CDR3 is 15 residues. The germline V and J ends were trimmed by 4 bases and 2 bases, with 11 bases remaining between them. CDR3: CASSSQGFTNEKLFF. CDR3 sequence (DNA): TGTGCCAGCAGCTCCCAGGGGTTCACTAATGAAAAACTGTTTTTT.

The chain combines TRBV29-1 with TRBJ2-3; no clear D gene. V dropped 4 bases and J dropped 6 bases, with 11 bases sitting between them. This CDR3 region has 12 residues. Germline CDR1 and CDR2: SQVTM and ANQGSEA. This CDR3 reads CSVVAGWDTQYF. CDR3 sequence (DNA): TGCAGCGTTGTGGCCGGTTGGGATACGCAGTATTTT.

The J gene is TRBJ2-7, the V gene TRBV7-8, with 8 bases fitting TRBD2. The germline CDR1 and CDR2 sequences are SGHVS and FQNEAQ. V dropped 5 bases and J dropped 3; count of bases not matched to a gene: 15. This CDR3 region has 17 residues. CDR3 nucleotide sequence: TGTGCCAGCAGCCAAGGGAGAAGCGGGAGAATCGACTACGAGCAGTACTTC. Its translation: CASSQGRSGRIDYEQYF.

There are a few counts of this clonotype. CDR3 sequence: CSGTTSDRVETEAFF. DNA for the CDR3: TGCAGTGGGACAACTTCGGACAGGGTCGAGACTGAAGCTTTCTTT. This chain joins TRBV20-1 and TRBJ1-1, with TRBD1 identical over 8 bases. Germline V gene lookup returns CDR1 DFQATT and CDR2 SNEGSKA (reference sequence). Germline trimming cut 7 bases from V and 5 bases from J; bases unmatched to any gene: 15. CDR3 length: 15 residues.

The gene calls are TRBV2 and TRBJ2-2; D might be TRBD2 (6 bases). V gave up 5 bases and J gave up 8 bases, with 15 bases separating them. Germline lookup yields CDR1 SNHLY and CDR2 FYNNEI. CDR3 length equals 14 residues. CDR3 sequence (DNA): TGTGCCAGCAGTCCCGGGACTCAAGTTGGGGAGCTGTTTTTT. Protein product: CASSPGTQVGELFF.

V and J are TRBV18 and TRBJ1-5; D gene uncertain. Germline V gene sequence: CDR1 KGHSH, CDR2 LQKENI. V shed 6 bases and J shed 3 bases, with 18 bases lying between them. The length of the CDR3 is 16 residues. CDR3 sequence: CASSLTNHANNQPQHF. The CDR3 DNA sequence: TGTGCCAGCTCCCTTACTAATCACGCGAACAATCAGCCCCAGCATTTT. Full variable domain (remainder filled in from reference TRBV18 and TRBJ1-5): NAGVMQNPRHLVRRRGQEARLRCSPMKGHSHVYWYRQLPEEGLKFMVYLQKENIIDESGMPKERFSAEFPKEGPSILRIQQVVRGDSAAYFCASSLTNHANNQPQHFGDGTRLSIL.

This clonotype was seen a few times. The chain has TRBV6-1 and TRBJ2-3, with D perhaps TRBD2 (5 bases). The CDR3 extends over 14 amino acids. V was trimmed by 3 bases and J by 4 bases, leaving 11 bases between them. Germline loops: CDR1 MNHNS, CDR2 SASEGT. Here the CDR3 reads CASSESGKADTQYF. CDR3 in DNA: TGTGCCAGCAGTGAGTCGGGGAAGGCAGATACGCAGTATTTT.

In this sample, this clonotype turned up once. The chain links TRBV20-1 to TRBJ2-3; 9 positions agree with TRBD2. Trimming removed 4 bases from V and 6 bases from J; junction bases left unmatched: 17. CDR1 is DFQATT, CDR2 SNEGSKA, per germline (reference sequence). CDR3 length: 17 residues. CDR3 sequence: CSATGPRRGGRHDTQYF. In DNA, the CDR3 is TGCAGTGCTACCGGGCCTCGGCGGGGGGGCCGGCATGATACGCAGTATTTT.

The gene calls are TRBV11-3 and TRBJ2-5; 7 bases are shared with TRBD2. The CDR3 contains 16 residues. V lost 3 bases to trimming and J lost 2 bases; unmatched junction nucleotides: 9. The germline gives CDR1 SGHNT, CDR2 YENEEA. This CDR3 is CASSFSSGGGQETQYF. CDR3 nucleotide sequence: TGTGCCAGCAGCTTTTCTTCTGGCGGGGGTCAAGAGACCCAGTACTTC.

This chain connects TRBV15 to TRBJ2-6, with D uncertain. CDR1 LNHNV and CDR2 YYDKDF come from the germline V gene (reference sequence). V dropped 3 bases and J dropped 0 bases, with 12 bases sitting between them. This CDR3 is built from 17 residues. The CDR3: CATSRNHQSSGANVLTF. In nucleotides, the CDR3 is TGTGCCACCAGCAGGAACCATCAAAGCTCTGGGGCCAACGTCCTGACTTTC.

This chain links TRBV2 with TRBJ2-1; weak D call: TRBD2 (6 bases). CDR1 and CDR2 from the germline V gene are SNHLY and FYNNEI. This CDR3 region has 12 residues. Trimming took off 5 bases at V and 5 bases at J, with 7 bases between the two ends. CDR3 region: CASSRRDNEQFF. The CDR3 region has the DNA TGTGCCAGCAGTCGGAGGGACAATGAGCAGTTCTTC.

This clonotype was picked up one time. The chain links TRBV12-3 or TRBV12-4 to TRBJ2-1; 7 bases line up with TRBD1. V was clipped by 4 bases and J by 7 bases; unmatched bases: 10. The CDR3 is 15 residues long. Written as DNA, the CDR3 is TGTGCCAGCAGTTCCCCACGCACAGGGGCGAATGAGCAGTTCTTC. Its protein product is CASSSPRTGANEQFF.

This clonotype was counted only a few times. The genes are TRBV21-1 and TRBJ1-5. TRBV21-1 is designated a pseudogene. The CDR3 consists of 16 residues. CDR3 protein: CASSKKETYSNQPQHF. The CDR3 bases are TGTGCCAGCAGCAAAAAGGAGACTTATAGCAATCAGCCCCAGCATTTT.

The chain uses TRBV20-1 and TRBJ2-7; unclear D gene. The CDR3 is made up of 12 amino acids. Trimming cost V 3 bases and J 2 bases, with 8 bases left between them. In germline, CDR1 is DFQATT, CDR2 SNEGSKA (reference sequence). The CDR3 loop reads CSARLEAYEQYF. Here the CDR3 DNA reads TGCAGTGCTAGGCTAGAAGCCTACGAGCAGTACTTC.

The chain has TRBV24-1 and TRBJ2-2; 10 nucleotides align to TRBD1. Germline-derived CDR1 and CDR2 are KGHDR and SFDVKD. V was pared by 3 bases and J by 3 bases, with 3 bases of the junction left unmatched. This CDR3 comprises 16 residues. CDR3 sequence reads: CATSDPGTGDTGELFF. The CDR3 DNA reads TGTGCCACCAGTGATCCCGGGACAGGGGACACCGGGGAGCTGTTTTTT.

The rearrangement joins TRBV25-1 to TRBJ1-2; D is unresolved. Germline CDR1 and CDR2: MGHDK and SYGVNS. CDR3 length: 14 amino acids. Trimming pared 2 bases from V and 5 bases from J, leaving 12 bases between. CDR3 loop: CASSEEGLTYGYTF. DNA of the CDR3: TGTGCCAGCAGTGAAGAAGGTCTGACTTATGGCTACACCTTC.

This clonotype was counted a few times. The V and J genes are TRBV6-2 or TRBV6-3 and TRBJ2-2, with 10 bases identical to TRBD1. Germline CDR1 is MNHEY and CDR2 is SVGEGT. With V trimmed by 5 bases and J by 4 bases, 4 bases remained unmatched. This CDR3 is built from 15 residues. The CDR3 reads CASSQWTGGTGELFF. CDR3 DNA sequence: TGTGCCAGCAGTCAATGGACAGGGGGCACCGGGGAGCTGTTTTTT.

The rearrangement uses TRBV7-2 and TRBJ2-7; TRBD1 agrees at 7 bases. Germline loops: CDR1 SGHTA, CDR2 FQGNSA. This CDR3 spans 13 amino acids. With 5 bases clipped from V and 3 bases from J, the junction kept 4 bases outside the gene matches. CDR3 DNA sequence: TGTGCCAGCAGCGCCGCAGGGGGCTACGAGCAGTACTTC. Translation gives CASSAAGGYEQYF.

The chain uses TRBV21-1 and TRBJ2-4; the DNA was not compared with TRBD1, the D call given in the table. TRBV21-1 is deemed a pseudogene. The CDR3 length is 18 residues. DNA for the CDR3: TGTGCCAGCAGGAAGGACAGGGGGCTAAGTGTAGCCAAAAACATTCAGTACTTC. The encoded protein is CASRKDRGLSVAKNIQYF.

The V and J genes are TRBV6-1 and TRBJ1-4; D call uncertain. The CDR3 consists of 13 residues. Germline CDR1 MNHNS, CDR2 SASEGT. The CDR3 is CAGGRRANEKLFF. In DNA form, the CDR3 reads TGTGCAGGTGGACGGAGGGCTAATGAAAAACTGTTTTTT.

The chain is built from TRBV5-6 and TRBJ1-1; TRBD1 might be the D (5 bases). Germline lookup yields CDR1 SGHDT and CDR2 YYEEEE. V was trimmed by 4 bases and J by 10 bases, leaving 20 bases between them. The CDR3 is 14 residues long. The CDR3 is CASSGTQSGGVAFF. The CDR3 bases are TGTGCCAGCAGCGGAACCCAAAGCGGGGGGGTAGCTTTCTTT.